This record covers a single T cell receptor (beta chain). Generated by immunoSEQ multiplex PCR, the TCRdb table keeps only in-frame clones and is missing some. The sample yields several thousand clones, approximately 79% seen once. These data originate in a study of chemoradiotherapy in HPV16-positive cancers. This TCR came from a human donor with HPV-associated anogenital cancer. Sampling was conducted from a patient who underwent chemoradiotherapy.

CDR3 in DNA: TGCAGTGCTTCTCAGGGGTATGGCTACACCTTC. This encodes CSASQGYGYTF. The chain is built from TRBV20-1 and TRBJ1-2; D might be TRBD1 (6 bases). The CDR3 is 11 amino acids. The germline CDR1 and CDR2 sequences are DFQATT and SNEGSKA (reference sequence). V shed 5 bases and J shed 5 bases, with 9 bases lying between them.